A selection of T cell receptor beta chains follows, all from one sample in a study of cytomegalovirus exposure and HLA in healthy donors. This table comes from immunoSEQ multiplex PCR, and its TCRdb copy is limited to in-frame clones, with some not included. The table has 150,000 to 250,000 clones, 75% to 85% seen once. Specimen: PBMCs. These receptor sequences come from a woman aged 25 to 39 in good health and CMV-seropositive. CDR3s include the opening cysteine and the closing phenylalanine or tryptophan. D genes are given only for firm matches. A clone size is listed for some rows: how often the clone was seen (once, few, many), or a class if it is expanded.

J: TRBJ2-1
V: TRBV6-1
size: -
D: TRBD2
DNA: TGTGCCAGCAGGCTAGCGGGAGGGCCCGGCAATGAGCAGTTCTTC
CDR3: CASRLAGGPGNEQFF

J: TRBJ2-7
V: TRBV5-1
size: -
D: TRBD1
DNA: TGCGCCAGCAGCTCCACAGACAGGGCCTCCTACGAGCAGTACTTC
CDR3: CASSSTDRASYEQYF

J: TRBJ1-5
V: TRBV19
size: -
D: -
DNA: TGTGCCAGTACTCGCGGGGATTTCCAGCCCCAGCATTTT
CDR3: CASTRGDFQPQHF

J: TRBJ1-5
V: TRBV27
size: once
D: -
DNA: TGTGCCAGCAGTTCCAGGGTAGGGCCCCAGCATTTT
CDR3: CASSSRVGPQHF

J: TRBJ2-1
V: TRBV28
size: -
D: TRBD2
DNA: TGTGCCAGCAGTTTTAGCGGGAGTTTTCCCTTCTTC
CDR3: CASSFSGSFPFF

J: TRBJ1-2
V: TRBV6-1
size: -
D: TRBD1
DNA: TGTGCCAGCAGTGAGACAGGGGAGGGCTACACCTTC
CDR3: CASSETGEGYTF

J: TRBJ2-7
V: TRBV28
size: -
D: TRBD1
DNA: TGTGCCAGCAGTCCCTCCGGGACAGGGGCCTACGAGCAGTACTTC
CDR3: CASSPSGTGAYEQYF

J: TRBJ2-2
V: TRBV5-1
size: -
D: -
DNA: TGCGCCAGCAGCTTGGACGGGCGGGACACCGGGGAGCTGTTTTTT
CDR3: CASSLDGRDTGELFF

J: TRBJ2-7
V: TRBV18
size: -
D: -
DNA: TGTGCCAGCTCCACTGACAGGTCCTACGAGCAGTACTTC
CDR3: CASSTDRSYEQYF

J: TRBJ1-2
V: TRBV5-4
size: -
D: TRBD1
DNA: TGTGCCAGCAGCTACGAACAGGGGTTTCGTGGCTACACCTTC
CDR3: CASSYEQGFRGYTF

J: TRBJ2-5
V: TRBV27
size: -
D: TRBD2
DNA: TGTGCCAGCAGTCCCCGGACTAGATGGACCCAGTACTTC
CDR3: CASSPRTRWTQYF

J: TRBJ2-1
V: TRBV30
size: -
D: TRBD2
DNA: TGTGCCTGGAGTAAGGGACTAGCGGGGAATGAGCAGTTCTTC
CDR3: CAWSKGLAGNEQFF

J: TRBJ1-3
V: TRBV9
size: -
D: TRBD1
DNA: TGTGCCAGCAGCGTAGCGGTTAGGGGGCATGACACCATATATTTT
CDR3: CASSVAVRGHDTIYF

J: TRBJ2-5
V: TRBV5-1
size: -
D: TRBD2
DNA: TGCGCCAGCAGCCCCATGGGGGGGCAAGAGACCCAGTACTTC
CDR3: CASSPMGGQETQYF

J: TRBJ2-1
V: TRBV7-7
size: -
D: TRBD2
DNA: TGTGCTAGCAGCGCTGGACTAGCGGACAACAATGAGCAGTTCTTC
CDR3: CASSAGLADNNEQFF

J: TRBJ2-7
V: TRBV19
size: -
D: TRBD2
DNA: TGTGCCAGTAGTGTAGCGGGTACAGGCGAGCAGTACTTC
CDR3: CASSVAGTGEQYF

J: TRBJ1-3
V: TRBV6-6
size: -
D: -
DNA: TGTGCCAGCACCCCGGGGGTCTCTGGAAACACCATATATTTT
CDR3: CASTPGVSGNTIYF

J: TRBJ2-5
V: TRBV2
size: -
D: TRBD1
DNA: TGTGCCAAGAACCGGGACAGCTCACAAGAGACCCAGTACTTC
CDR3: CAKNRDSSQETQYF

J: TRBJ1-2
V: TRBV5-1
size: -
D: TRBD1
DNA: TGCGCCAGCACCTACGACAGGGTAGAGTATGGCTACACCTTC
CDR3: CASTYDRVEYGYTF

J: TRBJ2-1
V: TRBV29-1
size: -
D: -
DNA: TGCAGCGTTGAACTAGCGACCGCCTACAATGAGCAGTTCTTC
CDR3: CSVELATAYNEQFF

J: TRBJ2-1
V: TRBV6-1
size: -
D: TRBD2
DNA: TGTGCCAGCAGTGACGGCGGGAGCTCCTACAATGAGCAGTTCTTC
CDR3: CASSDGGSSYNEQFF

J: TRBJ2-1
V: TRBV29-1
size: -
D: TRBD2
DNA: TGCAGCGTTCTGACTAGCGGGAGAGAGGGTGAGCAGTTCTTC
CDR3: CSVLTSGREGEQFF

J: TRBJ2-5
V: TRBV28
size: -
D: -
DNA: TGTGCCAGCAGTCGACAGGAGTTACAAGAGACCCAGTACTTC
CDR3: CASSRQELQETQYF

J: TRBJ1-3
V: TRBV29-1
size: few
D: -
DNA: TGCAGCGTTGACGGTAACTCTGGAAACACCATATATTTT
CDR3: CSVDGNSGNTIYF

J: TRBJ2-1
V: TRBV29-1
size: -
D: TRBD2
DNA: TGCAGCGCACTCCAATTAGCGGGAGTTGAAGATGAGCAGTTCTTC
CDR3: CSALQLAGVEDEQFF

J: TRBJ1-1
V: TRBV6-5
size: -
D: -
DNA: TGTGCCAGCAGTTACTCGGGCCAGACGAACACTGAAGCTTTCTTT
CDR3: CASSYSGQTNTEAFF

J: TRBJ2-1
V: TRBV29-1
size: once
D: -
DNA: TGCAGCGTAGCTACAGGAAACCCTAATGAGCAGTTCTTC
CDR3: CSVATGNPNEQFF

J: TRBJ2-7
V: TRBV5-1
size: -
D: TRBD1
DNA: TGCGCCAGCAGCTTGAGGGGGCGGGTTACCTACGAGCAGTACTTC
CDR3: CASSLRGRVTYEQYF

J: TRBJ2-1
V: TRBV6-4
size: -
D: -
DNA: TGTGCCAGCAGTGACGACCCTGCGGGGTACAATGAGCAGTTCTTC
CDR3: CASSDDPAGYNEQFF

J: TRBJ1-2
V: TRBV7-2
size: -
D: TRBD1
DNA: TGTGCCAGCAGCTCAGTGACAGGGACCCTCGCTGATGGCTACACCTTC
CDR3: CASSSVTGTLADGYTF

J: TRBJ2-1
V: TRBV2
size: -
D: TRBD1
DNA: TGTGCCAGCAGGCCCGAGACAGGGGGCGTTTTCAATGAGCAGTTCTTC
CDR3: CASRPETGGVFNEQFF

J: TRBJ1-2
V: TRBV7-2
size: once
D: TRBD1
DNA: TGTGCCAGCAGCTCGGCCCTACAGGGGGCAGGCGGCTACACCTTC
CDR3: CASSSALQGAGGYTF

J: TRBJ2-7
V: TRBV29-1
size: -
D: -
DNA: TGCAGCGTTGAAGATCCGGGCGAGCAGTACTTC
CDR3: CSVEDPGEQYF

J: TRBJ1-2
V: TRBV28
size: -
D: -
DNA: TGTGCCAGCAGTCTGGTCGGCGGCGTAAGTGACTATGGCTACACCTTC
CDR3: CASSLVGGVSDYGYTF

J: TRBJ2-7
V: TRBV10-3
size: -
D: -
DNA: TGTGCCATCAGTGATCCTGAGCCAGGGAATCCCTACGAGCAGTACTTC
CDR3: CAISDPEPGNPYEQYF

J: TRBJ2-7
V: TRBV29-1
size: -
D: TRBD1
DNA: TGCAGCGCTGGGACAGGGATCGGGCGCTCCTACGAGCAGTACTTC
CDR3: CSAGTGIGRSYEQYF

J: TRBJ1-2
V: TRBV27
size: -
D: -
DNA: TGTGCCAGCAGCCCCTCTGGGCTCCCCCCACCGGGCTACACCTTC
CDR3: CASSPSGLPPPGYTF

J: TRBJ2-7
V: TRBV7-2
size: medium-sized
D: TRBD2
DNA: TGTGCCAGCAGCTCAAGAGGGACTAGCGGTACCTACGAGCAGTACTTC
CDR3: CASSSRGTSGTYEQYF

J: TRBJ2-7
V: TRBV27
size: once
D: -
DNA: TGTGCCAGCAGTTTAGGCAGGAAAGATTACGAGCAGTACTTC
CDR3: CASSLGRKDYEQYF

J: TRBJ2-6
V: TRBV29-1
size: -
D: -
DNA: TGCAGCGTATTCATCTCTGGGGCCAACGTCCTGACTTTC
CDR3: CSVFISGANVLTF

J: TRBJ2-1
V: TRBV25-1
size: -
D: -
DNA: TGTGCCAGCAGGCGCGGGAAGTTCTTC
CDR3: CASRRGKFF

J: TRBJ1-1
V: TRBV9
size: -
D: -
DNA: TGTGCCAGCAGCGTAGACAGCCAGAACACTGAAGCTTTCTTT
CDR3: CASSVDSQNTEAFF

J: TRBJ2-1
V: TRBV5-6
size: -
D: TRBD1
DNA: TGTGCCAGCAGCTTGGGCAGGGGGTGGTACAATGAGCAGTTCTTC
CDR3: CASSLGRGWYNEQFF

J: TRBJ2-1
V: TRBV6-1
size: -
D: -
DNA: TGTGCCAGCAGTGCAGGGTCGGGCTCCTACAATGAGCAGTTCTTC
CDR3: CASSAGSGSYNEQFF

J: TRBJ2-5
V: TRBV5-1
size: -
D: -
DNA: TGCGCCAGCAGCTTGCGCGGGAAAGAGACCCAGTACTTC
CDR3: CASSLRGKETQYF

J: TRBJ2-7
V: TRBV10-3
size: -
D: -
DNA: TGTGCCATCAGTGCCCGAGAGGGAGAGCAGTACTTC
CDR3: CAISAREGEQYF

J: TRBJ2-7
V: TRBV5-6
size: -
D: -
DNA: TGTGCCAGCAGCTTGACTAGTTGGGAACGAGGCGAGCAGTACTTC
CDR3: CASSLTSWERGEQYF